These 28 T cell receptor beta chains were all obtained from the same sample, sequenced in a study of shared clonotypes between healthy human individuals. TCRdb's table, derived via immunoSEQ multiplex PCR, lists solely in-frame clones and lacks some. The table lists 1.5 million to 1.9 million clones, about 98% of them singletons, with roughly 0.45% in the top ten. Sequenced input: naive CD4+ T cells sorted from blood. Indicated subset: CD45RA+ positively selected. The receptors here all came from a man aged 25 to 45 in good health.

The chain is built from TRBV30 and TRBJ1-1; D possibly corresponds to TRBD1 (5 bases). Trimming took 3 bases from V and 5 from J, leaving 13 bases between them. The length of the CDR3 is 13 residues. Germline CDR1 is GTSNPN and CDR2 is SVGIG (reference sequence). CDR3 DNA sequence: TGTGCCTGGAGGGGGACGGAAAAAACTGAAGCTTTCTTT. It translates to CAWRGTEKTEAFF.

The chain couples TRBV5-6 to TRBJ2-1; D is ambiguous. The CDR3 spans 16 residues. Trimming removed 4 bases at V and 1 base at J, with 15 bases between. Looked up from germline, CDR1 is SGHDT and CDR2 is YYEEEE. The CDR3 DNA reads as TGTGCCAGCAGCCCCGGGCCAGGATTATCCTACAATGAGCAGTTCTTC. Encoded protein: CASSPGPGLSYNEQFF. Variable domain in full (rest from reference TRBV5-6 and TRBJ2-1): DAGVTQSPTHLIKTRGQQVTLRCSPKSGHDTVSWYQQALGQGPQFIFQYYEEEERQRGNFPDRFSGHQFPNYSSELNVNALLLGDSALYLCASSPGPGLSYNEQFFGPGTRLTVL.

The gene calls are TRBV18 and TRBJ1-4; TRBD1 is a possible D gene (5 bases). The CDR3 runs to 14 residues. V shed 4 bases and J shed 4 bases, with 10 bases lying between them. Germline V lookup: CDR1 KGHSH, CDR2 LQKENI. The CDR3 is CASSRWGLNEKLFF. CDR3 in DNA: TGTGCCAGCTCACGGTGGGGACTTAATGAAAAACTGTTTTTT. Together with reference TRBV18 and TRBJ1-4, the CDR3 gives the full variable domain: NAGVMQNPRHLVRRRGQEARLRCSPMKGHSHVYWYRQLPEEGLKFMVYLQKENIIDESGMPKERFSAEFPKEGPSILRIQQVVRGDSAAYFCASSRWGLNEKLFFGSGTQLSVL.

The chain combines TRBV5-1 with TRBJ2-6; TRBD1 might be the D (6 bases). The V end was cut by 4 bases, the J end by 4 bases, with 15 bases between. This CDR3 has 16 amino acids. From germline, CDR1 is SGHRS and CDR2 YFSETQ. The CDR3 nucleotides read TGCGCCAGCAGCCTGGAACAGGGCTTGGGGGCCAACGTCCTGACTTTC. It translates to CASSLEQGLGANVLTF.

This clone was observed a single time. The rearrangement uses TRBV5-1 and TRBJ2-3; 10 bases match TRBD2. Germline values: CDR1 SGHRS, CDR2 YFSETQ. Trimming removed 4 bases from V and 5 bases from J; junction bases left unmatched: 10. The CDR3 loop spans 16 amino acids. The CDR3 sequence is CASSEGLAGALDTQYF. CDR3 in DNA: TGCGCCAGCAGCGAAGGCCTAGCGGGAGCATTAGATACGCAGTATTTT.

As regards this clone: Other nucleotide sequences from this sample produce the same CDR3. The V call is TRBV29-1, the J call TRBJ2-4, with D possibly being TRBD2 (5 bases). The CDR3 contains 13 residues. Looked up from germline, CDR1 is SQVTM and CDR2 is ANQGSEA. Trimming took off 4 bases at V and 0 bases at J, with 7 bases between the two ends. CDR3 sequence: CSVGLLAKNIQYF. The DNA for the CDR3 is TGCAGCGTTGGACTACTAGCCAAAAACATTCAGTACTTC.

V and J are TRBV5-4 and TRBJ2-3; D is unresolved. Trimming removed 4 bases at V and 2 bases at J, with 11 bases between. Germline-derived CDR1 and CDR2 are SGHNT and YYREEE (reference sequence). CDR3 length equals 14 residues. The CDR3 region has the DNA TGTGCCAGCAGCCCGACCGGCCTCACAGATACGCAGTATTTT. Its translation is CASSPTGLTDTQYF. The full variable domain, rest sourced from reference TRBV5-4 and TRBJ2-3, is ETGVTQSPTHLIKTRGQQVTLRCSSQSGHNTVSWYQQALGQGPQFIFQYYREEENGRGNFPPRFSGLQFPNYSSELNVNALELDDSALYLCASSPTGLTDTQYFGPGTRLTVL.

The rearrangement joins TRBV27 to TRBJ1-4; D is unclear. CDR3 length: 15 residues. CDR1 is MNHEY, CDR2 SMNVEV, per germline (reference sequence). The V end lost 5 bases, the J end lost 8 bases, and 18 bases lay between the germline ends. In DNA form, the CDR3 reads TGTGCCAGCAGTACACGGGCCCAGATTAGGGAAAAACTGTTTTTT. Amino acids: CASSTRAQIREKLFF.

With regard to this clone: Different DNA sequences within this sample yield the same CDR3. This chain's CDR3 is CASSSSSYEQYF. CDR3 nucleotide sequence: TGTGCCAGCTCATCTAGCTCCTACGAGCAGTACTTC. The V gene is TRBV18, the J gene TRBJ2-7; D not resolved. The CDR3 totals 12 residues. Trimming pared 5 bases from V and 0 bases from J, leaving 5 bases between. Per germline, CDR1 KGHSH and CDR2 LQKENI.

This chain connects TRBV5-8 to TRBJ2-1; D may be TRBD2 (6 bases). CDR1 and CDR2 from the germline V gene are SGHTS and YDEGEE. CDR3 length equals 16 residues. V was pared by 4 bases and J by 3 bases, with 17 bases between. The CDR3 here is CASSPSREPGYNEQFF. The CDR3 DNA reads TGTGCCAGCAGCCCCTCCCGGGAGCCAGGCTACAATGAGCAGTTCTTC.

The J gene is TRBJ2-1, the V gene TRBV12-5; TRBD2 agrees at 7 bases. CDR1 LGHNT and CDR2 FRNRAP come from the germline V gene. V trimming: 2 bases; J trimming: 4 bases; junction bases outside the gene matches: 5. The CDR3 is 15 amino acids. DNA of the CDR3: TGTGCTAGTGGTTTGCGCGGGAGCCCTTACAATGAGCAGTTCTTC. Translation: CASGLRGSPYNEQFF.

The rearrangement links TRBV5-1 to TRBJ2-7; 9 positions match TRBD2. Germline values: CDR1 SGHRS, CDR2 YFSETQ. The V gene end was trimmed by 0 bases and the J gene end by 7 bases; junction bases not matched to a gene: 5. This CDR3 region has 14 residues. The CDR3 protein is CASSLVSSGTEQYF. In nucleotides, the CDR3 is TGCGCCAGCAGCTTGGTGTCTAGCGGGACTGAGCAGTACTTC.

J is TRBJ2-1 and V is TRBV5-1; D gene ambiguous. The germline V gene encodes CDR1 SGHRS and CDR2 YFSETQ. The CDR3 has 14 amino acids. V lost 4 bases to trimming and J lost 10 bases, with 18 bases between them. The chain's CDR3 is CASSETLLGTEQFF. The CDR3 DNA reads TGCGCCAGCAGCGAAACTTTACTGGGCACCGAGCAGTTCTTC.

The rearrangement joins TRBV19 to TRBJ1-4, with D hard to call. V was clipped by 3 bases and J by 8 bases, with 10 bases between them. The germline V gene encodes CDR1 LNHDA and CDR2 SQIVND (reference sequence). The CDR3 is made up of 13 amino acids. DNA of the CDR3: TGTGCCAGTAGTATTGGAACCCGGGAAAAACTGTTTTTT. It translates to CASSIGTREKLFF.

The chain joins TRBV15 to TRBJ2-6, with 8 bases lining up with TRBD1. The CDR3 totals 19 residues. The J segment lost 1 base and the V segment lost 6 bases, leaving 14 bases of the junction unmatched. CDR1 and CDR2 from the germline V gene are LNHNV and YYDKDF (reference sequence). In DNA form, the CDR3 reads TGTGCCACCAGTCGGAGGCAGGGGGCGCGAGGTTCTGGGGCCAACGTCCTGACTTTC. Protein: CATSRRQGARGSGANVLTF.

The chain carries TRBV7-6 and TRBJ1-1, with D tentatively TRBD1 (5 bases). Germline V gives CDR1 SGHVS, CDR2 FNYEAQ. The CDR3 runs to 15 residues. The germline V and J ends were trimmed by 7 bases and 1 base, with 16 bases remaining between them. Written as DNA, the CDR3 is TGTGCCAGCACCCATAAGGCCGGGGGGAACACTGAAGCTTTCTTT. This codes for CASTHKAGGNTEAFF.

V and J are TRBV11-2 and TRBJ1-2; 7 positions match TRBD1. This CDR3 region has 16 residues. Per germline, CDR1 SGHAT and CDR2 FQNNGV. J gave up 3 bases and V 1 base, and 8 bases lay outside the gene matches. In DNA form, the CDR3 reads TGTGCCAGCAGCTTAGGTCTGACAGGGAGGGACTATGGCTACACCTTC. This encodes CASSLGLTGRDYGYTF.

With regard to this clone: Distinct nucleotide sequences in the sample also encode this CDR3. The J gene is TRBJ1-3, the V gene TRBV30; the D gene is possibly TRBD1 (6 bases). V lost 1 base to trimming and J lost 4 bases, with 8 bases between them. Germline V CDR1 and CDR2: GTSNPN, SVGIG (reference sequence). The CDR3 covers 13 residues. The CDR3 spells CAWSADSGNTIYF. CDR3 sequence (DNA): TGTGCCTGGAGTGCGGACAGCGGAAACACCATATATTTT.

The chain employs TRBV7-2 and TRBJ1-2; 7 positions agree with TRBD1. Unmatched junction bases numbered 4, after V lost 0 bases and J lost 3 bases. Per germline, CDR1 SGHTA and CDR2 FQGNSA. This CDR3 has 15 residues. CDR3 DNA sequence: TGTGCCAGCAGCTTAGCACAGGGGCAGTACTATGGCTACACCTTC. It encodes CASSLAQGQYYGYTF.

The chain recombines TRBV9 with TRBJ2-7; 13 positions match TRBD2. The CDR3 extends over 15 amino acids. Germline assignment: CDR1 SGDLS and CDR2 YYNGEE. J was trimmed by 4 bases and V by 3 bases; bases with no gene match: 4. The CDR3 DNA is TGTGCCAGCAGCGAGGGGACTAGCGGGATGTACGAGCAGTACTTC. Amino acid sequence: CASSEGTSGMYEQYF.

The chain employs TRBV29-1 and TRBJ2-1, with 9 bases lining up with TRBD2. Germline values: CDR1 SQVTM, CDR2 ANQGSEA. The CDR3 spans 13 residues. The V segment lost 2 bases and the J segment 10 bases; nucleotides outside the gene matches: 6. This chain's CDR3 is CSVERRLADEQFF. For the CDR3, the DNA is TGCAGCGTTGAACGGCGACTAGCGGACGAGCAGTTCTTC.

A remark on this clone: This CDR3 is also generated by other DNA sequences in the sample. The chain carries TRBV5-4 and TRBJ2-7; 9 bases align to TRBD1. CDR3 length: 13 residues. The germline V gene encodes CDR1 SGHNT and CDR2 YYREEE (reference sequence). Losses at the gene ends were 4 bases for V and 2 bases for J; bases not matched to a gene: 1. The CDR3 reads CASSRDRAYEQYF. The DNA for the CDR3 is TGTGCCAGCAGCCGGGACAGGGCCTACGAGCAGTACTTC. Supplemented by reference TRBV5-4 and TRBJ2-7, the full variable domain reads ETGVTQSPTHLIKTRGQQVTLRCSSQSGHNTVSWYQQALGQGPQFIFQYYREEENGRGNFPPRFSGLQFPNYSSELNVNALELDDSALYLCASSRDRAYEQYFGPGTRLTVT.

V is TRBV5-1 and J is TRBJ2-5, with a tentative D call TRBD2 (6 bases). CDR1 is SGHRS, CDR2 YFSETQ, per germline. CDR3 length equals 15 residues. V lost 4 bases and J 5 bases, leaving 18 bases between the germline ends. This chain's CDR3 is CASSLWRDSGETQYF. CDR3 in DNA: TGCGCCAGCAGCCTGTGGAGGGACTCGGGGGAGACCCAGTACTTC.

The chain uses TRBV10-2 and TRBJ1-5; weak D call: TRBD1 (5 bases). Germline values: CDR1 WSHSY, CDR2 SAAADI. V lost 8 bases and J 4 bases, leaving 6 bases between the germline ends. The CDR3 contains 11 residues. This CDR3 is CASGGNQPQHF. DNA of the CDR3: TGCGCCAGCGGGGGAAATCAGCCCCAGCATTTT.

Remarks on this clone: This specimen includes other DNA sequences encoding the same CDR3. This chain joins TRBV18 and TRBJ2-3; D possibly corresponds to TRBD2 (6 bases). The length of the CDR3 is 13 residues. V lost 4 bases, J lost 3 bases, and 8 bases lay in between. Germline loops: CDR1 KGHSH, CDR2 LQKENI. This CDR3 reads CASSLGGTDTQYF. The CDR3, as DNA: TGTGCCAGCTCACTCGGGGGAACAGATACGCAGTATTTT.

The chain has TRBV18 and TRBJ1-1; D might be TRBD1 (6 bases). CDR1 and CDR2 from the germline V gene are KGHSH and LQKENI. The CDR3 is 16 residues long. With 0 bases removed from V and 1 base from J, the gap between germline ends came to 12 bases. CDR3 coding DNA: TGTGCCAGCTCACCACCGGGACACGGGAAGAACACTGAAGCTTTCTTT. It specifies CASSPPGHGKNTEAFF. The entire variable domain, with the rest obtained from reference TRBV18 and TRBJ1-1, is as follows: NAGVMQNPRHLVRRRGQEARLRCSPMKGHSHVYWYRQLPEEGLKFMVYLQKENIIDESGMPKERFSAEFPKEGPSILRIQQVVRGDSAAYFCASSPPGHGKNTEAFFGQGTRLTVV.

The rearrangement uses TRBV27 and TRBJ1-1; TRBD1 is a possible D gene (6 bases). CDR1 MNHEY and CDR2 SMNVEV come from the germline V gene (reference sequence). There are 15 residues in the CDR3. With 3 bases removed from V and 4 bases from J, the gap between germline ends came to 15 bases. The DNA for the CDR3 is TGTGCCAGCAGTTTTACGGGGGCAGGAGTCACTGAAGCTTTCTTT. Translated: CASSFTGAGVTEAFF.

This clone was detected once. The V gene is TRBV28, the J gene TRBJ2-7; 9 positions agree with TRBD1. The V gene's germline CDR1 is MDHEN and CDR2 SYDVKM. This CDR3 comprises 13 residues. Unmatched junction bases numbered 7, after V lost 3 bases and J lost 10 bases. CDR3: CASSFGDREVQYF. Written as DNA, the CDR3 is TGTGCCAGCAGTTTCGGGGACAGGGAAGTTCAGTACTTC.